These 18 T cell receptor beta chains were all obtained from the same sample, sequenced in a study of T cell repertoires in cytomegalovirus infection. MiXCR, applied by TCRdb to the reads, yields one record per CDR3 protein. Of approximately 500,000 distinct CDR3 sequences in the sample, about 11% were seen once. The specimen sequenced was PBMCs. All receptors derive from a human donor in good health (CMV status not recorded). Some clones in this sample may be carry-over from other donors' samples.

The sample holds many counts of this clonotype. The chain uses TRBV7-3 and TRBJ2-1; 8 nucleotides agree with TRBD1. V was pared by 6 bases and J by 0 bases, with 7 bases of the junction left unmatched. CDR1 is SGHTA and CDR2 is FQGTGA in the germline V gene. The CDR3 runs 16 residues. In DNA form, the CDR3 reads TGTGCCAGCAGTCCACAGGGGGGAAGCTCCTACAATGAGCAGTTCTTC. Its translation is CASSPQGGSSYNEQFF.

Note on this clonotype: With a much larger clone just one base away, this may be a read error. J is TRBJ1-2 and V is TRBV5-8; D not certain. V lost 0 bases, J lost 8 bases, and 14 bases lay in between. CDR3 length: 14 residues. CDR1 and CDR2 from the germline V gene are SGHTS and YDEGEE. CDR3 in amino acids: CASSLDSFLGGYTF. Here the CDR3 DNA reads TGTGCCAGCAGCTTGGACAGTTTCTTAGGAGGCTACACCTTC. Looking up the rest from reference TRBV5-8 and TRBJ1-2 gives the full variable domain: EAGVTQSPTHLIKTRGQQATLRCSPISGHTSVYWYQQALGLGLQFLLWYDEGEERNRGNFPPRFSGRQFPNYSSELNVNALELEDSALYLCASSLDSFLGGYTFGSGTRLTVV.

This clonotype was seen more than once but under ten times. This chain uses TRBV18 with TRBJ1-3, with D unresolved. The CDR3 contains 16 residues. Trimming shortened V by 5 bases and J by 0 bases, and 14 bases separated the two germline ends. Germline loops: CDR1 KGHSH, CDR2 LQKENI. CDR3 sequence: CASSSRAPSSGNTIYF. The CDR3, as DNA: TGTGCCAGCTCATCGAGGGCTCCCTCCTCTGGAAACACCATATATTTT.

The J gene is TRBJ2-4, the V gene TRBV18, with a weak D call TRBD2 (6 bases). Germline V gene data show CDR1 as KGHSH and CDR2 as LQKENI. The CDR3 consists of 13 residues. Trimming pared 4 bases from V and 9 bases from J, leaving 13 bases between. Written as DNA, the CDR3 is TGTGCCAGCTCACAGGGAAAGGGAGGCATTCAGTACTTC. It translates to CASSQGKGGIQYF.

This clonotype was detected many times. The chain combines TRBV6-5 with TRBJ2-3; D unclear. The V gene lost 10 bases and the J gene lost 2 bases, with 16 bases spanning the gap. The CDR3 consists of 14 residues. Germline V lookup: CDR1 MNHEY, CDR2 SVGAGI. CDR3 in amino acids: CATRYGLNTDTQYF. The CDR3 region has the DNA TGTGCCACCCGGTACGGTTTGAACACAGATACGCAGTATTTT.

This clonotype was counted between two and nine times. DNA of the CDR3: TGCAGTGCTCCCAGGGCAGGTGGAAACTATGGCTACACCTTC. Translation gives CSAPRAGGNYGYTF. This chain connects TRBV20-1 to TRBJ1-2; possibly TRBD1 for D (5 bases). Germline CDR1 and CDR2: DFQATT and SNEGSKA (reference sequence). Between the trimmed V and J ends, which lost 5 bases and 2 bases, there was a span of 15 bases. This CDR3 contains 14 residues.

There are many counts of this clonotype. The rearrangement joins TRBV20-1 to TRBJ2-1, with D perhaps TRBD1 or TRBD2 (5 bases each). CDR1 is DFQATT, CDR2 SNEGSKA, per germline (reference sequence). Trimming removed 7 bases at V and 3 bases at J, with 16 bases between. This CDR3 is 14 amino acids long. The chain's CDR3 is CSVIGTEHYNEQFF. Here the CDR3 DNA reads TGCAGTGTTATCGGGACGGAGCACTACAATGAGCAGTTCTTC.

This clonotype was detected ten times or more. The CDR3 loop reads CASSEAGGRRDSPLHF. CDR3 in DNA: TGTGCCAGCAGTGAAGCAGGGGGCCGAAGAGATTCACCCCTCCACTTT. The chain has TRBV6-1 and TRBJ1-6, with 7 bases that match TRBD1. Germline CDR1 and CDR2: MNHNS and SASEGT. The V gene end was trimmed by 0 bases and the J gene end by 8 bases; junction bases not matched to a gene: 7. This CDR3 comprises 16 residues.

This clonotype was picked up a small number of times. The chain joins TRBV3-1 to TRBJ2-2, with TRBD1 matching over 7 bases. J gave up 6 bases and V 0 bases, and 7 bases lay outside the gene matches. The CDR3 length is 16 residues. The germline V gene encodes CDR1 LGHDT and CDR2 YNNKEL (reference sequence). Here the CDR3 reads CASSQEAAGGPGELFF. As DNA, the CDR3 is TGTGCCAGCAGCCAAGAAGCGGCAGGGGGTCCCGGGGAGCTGTTTTTT.

This clonotype was detected many times. The V and J genes are TRBV6-1 and TRBJ1-2; 9 nucleotides align to TRBD1. The CDR3 loop spans 11 amino acids. Per the germline V gene, CDR1 is MNHNS and CDR2 is SASEGT. The ends lost 10 bases at V and 6 bases at J; junction bases unmatched: 3. The CDR3, as DNA: TGTGCCACTAGGGACAGGGATGGCTACACCTTC. It specifies CATRDRDGYTF.

The chain combines TRBV20-1 with TRBJ1-1; 8 nucleotides line up with TRBD1. V was clipped by 3 bases and J by 8 bases; unmatched bases: 11. Germline V gene data show CDR1 as DFQATT and CDR2 as SNEGSKA (reference sequence). This CDR3 has 14 residues. CDR3 DNA: TGCAGTGCTAGTACCTTCCAGGGGGCTGGGGAAGCTTTCTTT. Protein: CSASTFQGAGEAFF.

This clonotype was seen repeatedly, ten times or more. The chain combines TRBV29-1 with TRBJ2-1; tentative D call: TRBD1 (6 bases). The CDR3 totals 11 residues. V lost 8 bases to trimming and J lost 4 bases, with 9 bases between them. Germline values: CDR1 SQVTM, CDR2 ANQGSEA. This chain's CDR3 is CSTTGYNEQFF. CDR3 DNA sequence: TGCAGCACCACAGGGTACAATGAGCAGTTCTTC.

This clonotype was observed a few times. This chain links TRBV18 with TRBJ1-5; D remains unclear. The CDR3 is 13 residues long. CDR1 and CDR2 (germline): KGHSH, LQKENI. V was pared by 5 bases and J by 4 bases, with 9 bases between. The CDR3 here is CASSKEHNQPQHF. As DNA, the CDR3 is TGTGCCAGCTCAAAAGAACATAATCAGCCCCAGCATTTT. Looking up the rest from reference TRBV18 and TRBJ1-5 gives the full variable domain: NAGVMQNPRHLVRRRGQEARLRCSPMKGHSHVYWYRQLPEEGLKFMVYLQKENIIDESGMPKERFSAEFPKEGPSILRIQQVVRGDSAAYFCASSKEHNQPQHFGDGTRLSIL.

V and J are TRBV20-1 and TRBJ1-6, with D possibly TRBD1 on 5 matching bases. V dropped 6 bases and J dropped 0 bases, with 15 bases sitting between them. The CDR3 loop spans 16 amino acids. Germline assignment: CDR1 DFQATT and CDR2 SNEGSKA (reference sequence). The CDR3 nucleotides are TGCAGTGCCACCACCTACAGGAGCTCCTATAATTCACCCCTCCACTTT. It codes for CSATTYRSSYNSPLHF.

At least ten counts were recorded for this clonotype. This CDR3 reads CASSGGQVSYEQYF. CDR3 bases: TGTGCCAGCAGCGGCGGACAGGTCTCCTACGAGCAGTACTTC. The rearrangement uses TRBV7-9 and TRBJ2-7; 7 positions agree with TRBD1. The CDR3 loop spans 14 amino acids. V dropped 5 bases and J dropped 0; count of bases not matched to a gene: 4. CDR1 is SEHNR, CDR2 FQNEAQ, per germline (reference sequence).

This clonotype turned up a few times. Germline and junction disagree at one end, which may indicate a read error. The chain has TRBV14 and TRBJ2-4; TRBD2 is a possible D gene (7 bases). CDR3 length: 13 residues. Germline CDR1 and CDR2: SGHDN and FVKESK. The CDR3 DNA is TGTGCCAGCACCCAAACGGGGGGCCGCATTCAGTACTTC. It is translated as CASTQTGGRIQYF.

This clonotype was found many times. The rearrangement links TRBV19 to TRBJ2-1; 7 bases align to TRBD1. The V segment lost 5 bases and the J segment 7 bases; nucleotides outside the gene matches: 11. This CDR3 is 15 amino acids long. Germline V gene sequence: CDR1 LNHDA, CDR2 SQIVND (reference sequence). The CDR3 is CASSLSYRGWNEQFF. For the CDR3, the DNA is TGTGCCAGTAGTCTTTCTTACAGGGGATGGAATGAGCAGTTCTTC.

V usage is TRBV7-3 and J usage is TRBJ2-2; TRBD1 aligns across 7 bases. The germline V gene has CDR1 SGHTA and CDR2 FQGTGA. There are 17 residues in the CDR3. V trimming: 4 bases; J trimming: 6 bases; junction bases outside the gene matches: 14. This CDR3 reads CASSSPRDSPGPGELFF. The CDR3, as DNA: TGTGCCAGCAGCTCCCCCAGGGACAGCCCGGGTCCCGGGGAGCTGTTTTTT.